Reported below is one T cell receptor beta chain. Treatment defined: around 19 received Ad26.COV2.S at low or high dose, single or two shots; about 5 received placebo; per-sample allocation not given. Day 63 after the first injection of vaccine or placebo was the sampling time. These data belong to a study of Ad26.COV2.S vaccination and SARS-CoV-2 variants. Study at large: Once or twice, 56 days apart, Ad26.COV2.S was delivered intramuscularly.

Germline V gene lookup returns CDR1 ENHRY and CDR2 SYGVKD. V trimming: 3 bases; J trimming: 6 bases; junction bases outside the gene matches: 10. This CDR3 comprises 16 residues. The assay was immunoSEQ multiplex PCR, and TCRdb's table has in-frame clones only and misses some. The top ten clones hold 3.6% of a sample with about 400,000 clones, over 75% of them seen once. This specimen was peripheral blood, taken in a trial of Ad26.COV2.S vaccine versus placebo. V gene TRBV10-3 combines with J gene TRBJ2-1; TRBD2 matches 8 bases. The sequence came from a person between 18 and 59 years old who received the Ad26.COV2.S COVID-19 vaccine or a placebo. CDR3 residues: CAISDSRLARFNEQFF. DNA of the CDR3: TGTGCCATCAGTGATTCCCGACTAGCGAGGTTCAATGAGCAGTTCTTC.